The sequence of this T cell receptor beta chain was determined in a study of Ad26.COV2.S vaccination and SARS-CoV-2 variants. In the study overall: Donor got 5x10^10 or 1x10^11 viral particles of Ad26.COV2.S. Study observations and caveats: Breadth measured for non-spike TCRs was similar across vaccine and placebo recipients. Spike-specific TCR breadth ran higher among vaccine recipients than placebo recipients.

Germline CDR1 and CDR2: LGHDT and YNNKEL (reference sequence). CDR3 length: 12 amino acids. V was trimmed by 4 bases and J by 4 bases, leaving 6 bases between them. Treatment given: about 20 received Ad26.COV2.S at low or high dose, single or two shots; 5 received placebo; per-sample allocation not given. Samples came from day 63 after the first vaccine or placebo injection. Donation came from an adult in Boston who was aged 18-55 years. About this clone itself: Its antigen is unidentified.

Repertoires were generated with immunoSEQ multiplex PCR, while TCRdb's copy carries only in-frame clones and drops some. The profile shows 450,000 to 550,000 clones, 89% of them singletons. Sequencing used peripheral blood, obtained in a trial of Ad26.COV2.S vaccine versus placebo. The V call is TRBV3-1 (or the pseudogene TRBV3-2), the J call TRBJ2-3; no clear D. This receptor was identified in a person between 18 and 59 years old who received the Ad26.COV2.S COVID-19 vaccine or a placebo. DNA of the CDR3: TGTGCCAGCAGCCTAATATCAGATACGCAGTATTTT. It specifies CASSLISDTQYF.